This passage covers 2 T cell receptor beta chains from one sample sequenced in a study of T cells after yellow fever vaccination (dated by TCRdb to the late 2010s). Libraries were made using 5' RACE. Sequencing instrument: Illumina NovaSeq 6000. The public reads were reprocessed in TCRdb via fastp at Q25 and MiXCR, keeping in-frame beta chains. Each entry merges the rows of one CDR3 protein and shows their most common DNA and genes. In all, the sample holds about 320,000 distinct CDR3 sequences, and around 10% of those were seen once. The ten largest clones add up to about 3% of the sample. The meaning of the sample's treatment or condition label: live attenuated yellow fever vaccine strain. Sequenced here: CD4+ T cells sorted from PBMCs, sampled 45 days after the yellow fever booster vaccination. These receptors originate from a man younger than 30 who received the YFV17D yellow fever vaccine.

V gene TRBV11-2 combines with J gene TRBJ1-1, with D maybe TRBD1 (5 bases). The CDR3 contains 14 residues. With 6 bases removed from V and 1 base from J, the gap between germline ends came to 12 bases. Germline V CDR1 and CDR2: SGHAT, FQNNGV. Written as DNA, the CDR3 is TGTGCCAGCAGGCTGGGACGGTCGAACACTGAAGCTTTCTTT. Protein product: CASRLGRSNTEAFF.

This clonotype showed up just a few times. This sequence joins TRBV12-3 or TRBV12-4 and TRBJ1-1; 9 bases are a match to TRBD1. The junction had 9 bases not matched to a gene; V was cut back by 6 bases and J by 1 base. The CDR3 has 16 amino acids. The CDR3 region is CASRKGTGNGNTEAFF. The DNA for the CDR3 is TGTGCCAGCAGAAAAGGGACAGGGAATGGGAACACTGAAGCTTTCTTT.